This T cell receptor (beta chain) was identified during a study of T cells in Graves' hyperthyroidism and ophthalmopathy. Study conclusions and caveats: Researchers report that a 13 V-J model separated ophthalmopathy from stable hyperthyroidism. Before onset, ophthalmopathy was predicted by the model a median around 6 months earlier.

Researchers took RNA transcripts and amplified the TCR beta CDR3 regions from them. HTBI primers drove first-round RT-PCR of the TCR CDR3. One entry per CDR3 protein results from TCRdb running MiXCR on the multiplex PCR reads. The sample holds 530,000 or so distinct CDR3 sequences, approximately 44% seen once. A remark on this clonotype: No antigen is known for it.

CDR1 is LGHDT and CDR2 is YNNKEL in the germline V gene (reference sequence). The CDR3 covers 16 residues. Trimming took 4 bases from V and 0 from J, leaving 15 bases between them. The receptor was derived from a woman between 18 and 29 years old with Graves' hyperthyroidism. This rearrangement joins TRBV3-1 to TRBJ1-2; no clear D. Sample: peripheral blood or thyroid tissue (not recorded which). This chain's CDR3 is CASSLGPGIPNYGYTF. The CDR3 DNA reads as TGTGCCAGCAGCCTCGGACCGGGGATCCCTAACTATGGCTACACCTTC.